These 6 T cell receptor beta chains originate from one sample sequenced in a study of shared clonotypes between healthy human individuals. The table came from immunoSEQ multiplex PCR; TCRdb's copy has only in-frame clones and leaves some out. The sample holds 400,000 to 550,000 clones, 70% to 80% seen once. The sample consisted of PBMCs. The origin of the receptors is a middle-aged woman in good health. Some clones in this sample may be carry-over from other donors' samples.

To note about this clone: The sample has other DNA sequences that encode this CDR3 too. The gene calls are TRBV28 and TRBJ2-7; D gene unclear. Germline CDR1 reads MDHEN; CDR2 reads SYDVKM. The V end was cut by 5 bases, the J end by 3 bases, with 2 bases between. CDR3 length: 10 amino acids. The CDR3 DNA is TGTGCCAGCAGTCGCTACGAGCAGTACTTC. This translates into CASSRYEQYF.

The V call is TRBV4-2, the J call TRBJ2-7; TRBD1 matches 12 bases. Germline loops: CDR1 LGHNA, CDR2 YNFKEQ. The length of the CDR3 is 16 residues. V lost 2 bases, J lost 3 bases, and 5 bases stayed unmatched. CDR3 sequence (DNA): TGTGCCAGCAGCCAACCGGGACAGGGGGCAAACTACGAGCAGTACTTC. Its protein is CASSQPGQGANYEQYF.

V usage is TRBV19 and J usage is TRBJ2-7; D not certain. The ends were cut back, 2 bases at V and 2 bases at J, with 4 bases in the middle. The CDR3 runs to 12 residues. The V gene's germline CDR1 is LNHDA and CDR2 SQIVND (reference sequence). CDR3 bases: TGTGCCAGTAGTATACCCCCCTACGAGCAGTACTTC. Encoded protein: CASSIPPYEQYF. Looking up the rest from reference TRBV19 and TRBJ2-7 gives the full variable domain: DGGITQSPKYLFRKEGQNVTLSCEQNLNHDAMYWYRQDPGQGLRLIYYSQIVNDFQKGDIAEGYSVSREKKESFPLTVTSAQKNPTAFYLCASSIPPYEQYFGPGTRLTVT.

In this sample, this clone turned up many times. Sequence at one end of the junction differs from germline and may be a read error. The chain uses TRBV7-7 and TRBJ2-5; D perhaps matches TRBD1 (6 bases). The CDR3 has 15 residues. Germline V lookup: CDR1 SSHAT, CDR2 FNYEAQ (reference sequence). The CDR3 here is CASSLGAGVQETQYF. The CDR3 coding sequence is TGTGCTAGCAGCTTAGGCGCAGGGGTTCAAGAGACCCAGTACTTC. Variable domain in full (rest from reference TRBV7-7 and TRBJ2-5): GAGVSQSPRYKVTKRGQDVTLRCDPISSHATLYWYQQALGQGPEFLTYFNYEAQPDKSGLPSDRFSAERPEGSISTLTIQRTEQRDSAMYRCASSLGAGVQETQYFGPGTRLLVL.

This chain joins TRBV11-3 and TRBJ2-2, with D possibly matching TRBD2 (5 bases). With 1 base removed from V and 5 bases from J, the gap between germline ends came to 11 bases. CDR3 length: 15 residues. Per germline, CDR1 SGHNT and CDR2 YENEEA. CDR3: CASSLGVEGTGELFF. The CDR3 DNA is TGTGCCAGCAGCTTAGGAGTTGAGGGAACCGGGGAGCTGTTTTTT.

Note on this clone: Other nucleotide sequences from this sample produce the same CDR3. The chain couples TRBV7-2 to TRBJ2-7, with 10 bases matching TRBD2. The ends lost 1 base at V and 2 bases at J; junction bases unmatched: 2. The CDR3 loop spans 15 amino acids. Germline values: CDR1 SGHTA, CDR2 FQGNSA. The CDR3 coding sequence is TGTGCCAGCAGCTTAGGGCTAGCGGGAGCCTACGAGCAGTACTTC. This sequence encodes CASSLGLAGAYEQYF.